The clone carrying this T cell receptor beta chain was seen only once. Antigen specificity is unknown. None of the patients had undergone any treatment ahead of thyroid surgery. The sample originates from a study of metastatic and nonmetastatic thyroid tumors. Study background: The comparison covered peripheral blood and tumor or nodule tissue in malignant and benign thyroid patients.

Authors' data handling: Between-group CDR3 differences, defined by clinicopathological status, yielded a distant-metastasis classifier for papillary thyroid cancer. TCRdb recomputed clones from the PCR reads via MiXCR. Here the V and J calls rest on TCRdb's processing, not on the authors' analysis. The sample carries roughly 25,000 clones, approximately 15% recorded once. Trimming cost V 1 base and J 6 bases, with 22 bases left between them. This CDR3 comprises 17 residues. Germline CDR1 is SGHAT and CDR2 is FQNNGV. Study outcomes and limitations: A significant increase in TCR beta diversity was reportedly seen in malignant thyroid tumors relative to benign nodules, in blood and tumor.

This receptor was identified in a female donor with papillary thyroid cancer or a benign thyroid nodule (not recorded which). Some clones in this sample may be carry-over from other donors' samples. Sequenced sample: blood. The chain links TRBV11-2 to TRBJ2-7; weak D call: TRBD1 (5 bases). CDR3 sequence reads: CASSLVNSDTVSAEQYF. The DNA of the CDR3 is TGTGCCAGCAGCTTAGTCAACTCGGACACGGTATCAGCCGAGCAGTACTTC.